This T cell receptor (beta chain) was recorded in a study of Ad26.COV2.S vaccination and SARS-CoV-2 variants. The germline CDR1 and CDR2 sequences are MNHNS and SASEGT. The CDR3 totals 13 residues. Deletions cut 3 bases from V and 1 base from J, with 7 bases between. The data were produced by immunoSEQ multiplex PCR, yet TCRdb's version contains in-frame clones alone and is incomplete. The sample carries about 350,000 clones, under 95% recorded once. The sequence derives from a human donor who had recovered from COVID-19. The rearrangement joins TRBV6-1 to TRBJ2-7; either TRBD1 or TRBD2 may fit D (5 bases each). The source material was peripheral blood, sampled after recovery from COVID-19. The CDR3 protein is CASSDEGSYEQYF. The CDR3 nucleotides read TGTGCCAGCAGTGATGAGGGGTCCTACGAGCAGTACTTC.